This T cell receptor (beta chain) stems from a study of post-analysis software for immune sequencing data. About the study: Multiple sclerosis in the patients followed relapsing-remitting, secondary progressive and progressive-relapsing courses.

The authors incorporated unique molecular identifiers into the TCR beta cDNA libraries. Each batch of about 0.95 to 10 million T cells produced a few hundred thousand cDNA molecules. One entry per CDR3 protein, called by TCRdb with MiXCR from the PCR reads. The sample has 250,000 to 300,000 distinct CDR3 sequences, 30% to 45% seen once. Study-level results: Roughly 5 TRBV segments, including TRBV5-6, TRBV5-1 and TRBV20-1, were more frequent in patients than controls. Those with multiple sclerosis, the patient group, showed significantly lower normalized Chao1 diversity than controls. Samples sharing a preparation batch grouped tightly together when assessed by F measure.

Germline V gene sequence: CDR1 SQVTM, CDR2 ANQGSEA. The CDR3 extends over 13 amino acids. Comment on this clonotype: The antigen remains undetermined. At one boundary the junction diverges from the germline segment, which might be a read error.

J is TRBJ2-1 and V is TRBV29-1; 10 bases align to TRBD1. This clonotype was obtained from a girl aged 10 to 17 with multiple sclerosis. The source material was blood. Written as DNA, the CDR3 is TGCAGCGTCAACTGGGACAGGGGCAATGAGCAGCTCTTC. Amino acid sequence: CSVNWDRGNEQLF.